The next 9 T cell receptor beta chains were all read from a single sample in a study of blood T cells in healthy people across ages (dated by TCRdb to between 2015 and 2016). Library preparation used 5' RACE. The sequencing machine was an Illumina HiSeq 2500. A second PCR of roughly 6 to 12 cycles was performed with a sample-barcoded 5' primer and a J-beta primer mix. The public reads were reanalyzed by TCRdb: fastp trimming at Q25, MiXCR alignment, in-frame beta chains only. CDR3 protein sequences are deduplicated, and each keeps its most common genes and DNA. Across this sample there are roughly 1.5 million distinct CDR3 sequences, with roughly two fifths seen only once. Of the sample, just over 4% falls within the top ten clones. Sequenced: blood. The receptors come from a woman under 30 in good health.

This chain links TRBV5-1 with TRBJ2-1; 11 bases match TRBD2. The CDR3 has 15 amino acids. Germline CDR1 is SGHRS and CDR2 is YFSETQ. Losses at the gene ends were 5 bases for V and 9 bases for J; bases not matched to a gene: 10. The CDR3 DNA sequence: TGCGCCAGCAGACTAACTAGCGGGGGACCGGGTGAGCAGTTCTTC. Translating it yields CASRLTSGGPGEQFF.

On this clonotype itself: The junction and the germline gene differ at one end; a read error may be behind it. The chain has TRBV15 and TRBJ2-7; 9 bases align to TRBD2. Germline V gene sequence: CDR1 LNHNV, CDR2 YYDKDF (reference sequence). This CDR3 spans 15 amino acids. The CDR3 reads CASSRDPSGVYEQYF. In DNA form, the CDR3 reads TGTGCCTCCAGCAGAGATCCTAGCGGGGTATACGAGCAGTACTTC.

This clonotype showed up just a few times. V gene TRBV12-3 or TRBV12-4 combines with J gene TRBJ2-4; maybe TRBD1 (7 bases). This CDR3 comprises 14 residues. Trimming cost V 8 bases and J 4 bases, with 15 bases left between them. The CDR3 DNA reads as TGTGCCAGCCGTTCAGGGGGAGGTAAAAACATTCAGTACTTC. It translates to CASRSGGGKNIQYF.

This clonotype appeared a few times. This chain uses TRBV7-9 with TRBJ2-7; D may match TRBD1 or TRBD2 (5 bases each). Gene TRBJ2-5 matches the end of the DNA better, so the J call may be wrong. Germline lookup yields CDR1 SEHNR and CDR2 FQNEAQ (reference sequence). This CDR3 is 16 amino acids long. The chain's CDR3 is CASSLGSGTIGETQYF. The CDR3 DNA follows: TGTGCCAGCAGCTTAGGTTCAGGGACCATCGGGGAGACCCAGTACTTC.

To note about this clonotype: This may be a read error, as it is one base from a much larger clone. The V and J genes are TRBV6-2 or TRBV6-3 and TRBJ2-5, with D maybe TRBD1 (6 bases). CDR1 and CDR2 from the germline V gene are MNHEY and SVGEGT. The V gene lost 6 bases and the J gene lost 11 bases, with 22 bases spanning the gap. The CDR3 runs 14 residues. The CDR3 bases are TGTGCCAGCAGGGAAGGGGGTTCTTACAATGAGCAGTACTTC. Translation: CASREGGSYNEQYF.

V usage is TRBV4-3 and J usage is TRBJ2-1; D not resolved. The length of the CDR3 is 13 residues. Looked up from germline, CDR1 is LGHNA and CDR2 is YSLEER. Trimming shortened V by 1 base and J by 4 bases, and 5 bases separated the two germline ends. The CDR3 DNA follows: TGCGCCAGCAGCCAAGGCTGGTACAATGAGCAGTTCTTC. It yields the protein CASSQGWYNEQFF.

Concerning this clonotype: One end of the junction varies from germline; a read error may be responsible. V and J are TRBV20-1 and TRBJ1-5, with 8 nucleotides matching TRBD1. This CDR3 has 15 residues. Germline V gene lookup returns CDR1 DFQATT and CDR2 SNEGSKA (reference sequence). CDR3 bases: TGCGGTGCCCGGGACAGGCTATGGAGCAATCAGCCCCAGCATTTT. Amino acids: CGARDRLWSNQPQHF.

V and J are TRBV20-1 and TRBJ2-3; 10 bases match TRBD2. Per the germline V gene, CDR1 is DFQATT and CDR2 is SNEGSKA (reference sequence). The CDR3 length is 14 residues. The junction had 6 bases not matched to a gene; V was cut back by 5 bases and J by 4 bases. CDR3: CSAGGLATPDTQYF. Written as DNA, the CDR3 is TGCAGTGCTGGGGGACTAGCGACTCCAGATACGCAGTATTTT.

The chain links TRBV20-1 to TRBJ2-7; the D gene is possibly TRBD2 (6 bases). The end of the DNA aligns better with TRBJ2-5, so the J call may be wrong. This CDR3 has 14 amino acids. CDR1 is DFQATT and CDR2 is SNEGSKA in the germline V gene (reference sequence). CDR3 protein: CSAPVGGGRETQYF. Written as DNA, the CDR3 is TGCAGTGCTCCGGTGGGGGGTGGGAGAGAGACCCAGTACTTC.